The present T cell receptor beta chain was sequenced within a study of T cells after yellow fever vaccination. At the level of the study: Those fractions that held only low numbers of cells were prepared using the SMART-Seq v4 Ultra Low Input RNA kit.

Germline V gene sequence: CDR1 SSHAT, CDR2 FNYEAQ (reference sequence). V gave up 5 bases and J gave up 4 bases; unmatched junction bases: 2. The CDR3 is made up of 13 amino acids. Study-level results: Primary-vaccination clones mostly resurfaced post-booster (96% CD4, just under 90% CD8).

This clonotype has ten or more counts. Its antigen remains unknown. Template switching with 5'RACE generated the TCR cDNA and added a universal primer site and UMIs. Each CDR3 protein gets one entry after TCRdb re-called the 5' RACE reads with MiXCR. This sample has hundreds of thousands of distinct CDR3 sequences, with around 20% found just once. The input for sequencing was PBMCs, taken before the yellow fever booster vaccination. The gene calls are TRBV7-7 and TRBJ1-1, with TRBD1 identical over 9 bases. The sequence was obtained from a man aged 18 to 29 who received the YFV17D yellow fever vaccine. This CDR3 is CASSVDRGTEAFF. Here the CDR3 DNA reads TGTGCCAGCAGCGTGGACAGGGGCACTGAAGCTTTCTTT.